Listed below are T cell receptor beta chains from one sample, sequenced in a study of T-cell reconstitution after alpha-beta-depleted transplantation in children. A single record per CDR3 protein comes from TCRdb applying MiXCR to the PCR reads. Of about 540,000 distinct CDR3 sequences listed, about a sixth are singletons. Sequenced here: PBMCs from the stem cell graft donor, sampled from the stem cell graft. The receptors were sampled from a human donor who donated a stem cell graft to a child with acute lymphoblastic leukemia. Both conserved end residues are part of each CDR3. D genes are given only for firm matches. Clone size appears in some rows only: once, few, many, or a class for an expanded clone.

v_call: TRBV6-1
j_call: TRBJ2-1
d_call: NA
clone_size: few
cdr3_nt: TGTGCCAGCAGTGAACTTACTCGCGAGCAGTTCTTC
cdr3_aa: CASSELTREQFF

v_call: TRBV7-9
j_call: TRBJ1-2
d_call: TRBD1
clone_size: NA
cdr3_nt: TGTGCCAGCAGCTCCGGACAGGTCCCTAACTATGGCTACACCTTC
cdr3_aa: CASSSGQVPNYGYTF

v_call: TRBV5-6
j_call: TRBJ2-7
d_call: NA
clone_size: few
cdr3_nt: TGTGCCAGCAGTTTAGGGCCTGCTAACGAGCAGTACTTC
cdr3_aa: CASSLGPANEQYF

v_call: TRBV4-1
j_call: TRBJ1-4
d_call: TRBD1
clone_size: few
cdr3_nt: TGCGCCAGCAGCCAAGATCTGACCCCGGGACAGAGGGAAAAACTGTTTTTT
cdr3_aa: CASSQDLTPGQREKLFF

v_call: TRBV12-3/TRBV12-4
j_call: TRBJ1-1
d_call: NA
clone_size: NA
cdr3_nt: TGTGCCAGCAGCCCGGAGGGACGCACTGAAGCTTTCTTT
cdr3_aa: CASSPEGRTEAFF

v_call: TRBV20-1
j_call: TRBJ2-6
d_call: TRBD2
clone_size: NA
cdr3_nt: TGCAGTGCTAGAGCGCCCGGACTAGCTTCTCGCTCTGGGGCCAACGTCCTGACTTTC
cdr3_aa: CSARAPGLASRSGANVLTF

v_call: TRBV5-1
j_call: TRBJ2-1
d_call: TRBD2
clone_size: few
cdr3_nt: TGCGCCAGCAGCTTGGCTGCCAGCGGGAGATCCTACAATGAGCAGTTCTTC
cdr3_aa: CASSLAASGRSYNEQFF

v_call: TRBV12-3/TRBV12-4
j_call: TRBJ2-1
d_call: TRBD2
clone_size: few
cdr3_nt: TGTGCCACCACGACTAGCGGGGGAATCAATGAGCAGTTCTTC
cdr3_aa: CATTTSGGINEQFF

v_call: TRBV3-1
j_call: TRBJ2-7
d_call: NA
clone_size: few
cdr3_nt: TGTGCCAGCAGCCAAGAAGTTGGAGCTCGTATCTACGAGCAGTACTTC
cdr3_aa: CASSQEVGARIYEQYF

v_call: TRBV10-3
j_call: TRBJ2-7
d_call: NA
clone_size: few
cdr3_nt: TGTGCCATCAGCGCGAACACAGGGACTACTTTCTACGAGCAGTACTTC
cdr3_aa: CAISANTGTTFYEQYF

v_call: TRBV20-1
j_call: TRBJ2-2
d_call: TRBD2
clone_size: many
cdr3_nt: TGCAGTGCTGTGGGACTAGCGGGAGCCGGGGAGCTGTTTTTT
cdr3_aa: CSAVGLAGAGELFF

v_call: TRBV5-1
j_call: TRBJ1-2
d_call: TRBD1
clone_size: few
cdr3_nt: TGCGCCAGCAGCCCGGGGGACAGCTATGGCTACACCTTC
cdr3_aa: CASSPGDSYGYTF

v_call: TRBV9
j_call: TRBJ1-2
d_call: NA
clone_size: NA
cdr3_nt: TGTGCCAGCAGCGTAGGGCCCTGGGACTCCCAAGGCTACACCTTC
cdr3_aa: CASSVGPWDSQGYTF

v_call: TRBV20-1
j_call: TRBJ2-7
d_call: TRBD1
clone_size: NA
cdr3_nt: TGCAGTATCCGGGACAGAGCACACGAGCAGTACTTC
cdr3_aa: CSIRDRAHEQYF

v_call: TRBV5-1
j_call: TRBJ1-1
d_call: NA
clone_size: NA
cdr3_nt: TGCGCCAGCAGCTGGGCGGACGGTGAAGCTTTCTTT
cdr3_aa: CASSWADGEAFF

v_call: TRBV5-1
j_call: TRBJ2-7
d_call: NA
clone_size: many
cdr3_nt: TGCGCCAGCAGCGAGGGGGACGAGCAGTACTTC
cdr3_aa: CASSEGDEQYF

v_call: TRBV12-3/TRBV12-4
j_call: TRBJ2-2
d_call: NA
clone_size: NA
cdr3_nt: TGTGCCAGCAGTCCCCAAGTGTCGAACACCGGGGAGCTGTTTTTT
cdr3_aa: CASSPQVSNTGELFF

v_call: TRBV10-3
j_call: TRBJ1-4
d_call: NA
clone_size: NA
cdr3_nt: TGTGCCATCAGTTTAGCCCAGGGGCCACGGGCAACTAATGAAAAACTGTTTTTT
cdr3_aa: CAISLAQGPRATNEKLFF

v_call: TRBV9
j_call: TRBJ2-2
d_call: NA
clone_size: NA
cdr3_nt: TGTGCCAGCAGCCCGCTCGGCGCGACCGGGGAGCTGTTTTTT
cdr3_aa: CASSPLGATGELFF

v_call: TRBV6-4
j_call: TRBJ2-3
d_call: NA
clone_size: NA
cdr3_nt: TGTGCCAGCAGTCCTAGCCCCTCCACAGATACGCAGTATTTT
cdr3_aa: CASSPSPSTDTQYF

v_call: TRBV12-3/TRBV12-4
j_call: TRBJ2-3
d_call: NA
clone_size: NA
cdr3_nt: TGTGCCAGCAGTTTCAGGGTGGCAACAGATACGCAGTATTTT
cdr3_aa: CASSFRVATDTQYF

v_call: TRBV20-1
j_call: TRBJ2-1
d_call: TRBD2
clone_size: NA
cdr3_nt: TGCAGTGCTAGTGGAGCTAGCGGGCGTGCCTACAATGAGCAGTTCTTC
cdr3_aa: CSASGASGRAYNEQFF

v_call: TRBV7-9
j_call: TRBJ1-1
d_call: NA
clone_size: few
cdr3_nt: TGTGCCAGCAGCTCGTGGACGGGGAACACTGAAGCTTTCTTT
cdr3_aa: CASSSWTGNTEAFF

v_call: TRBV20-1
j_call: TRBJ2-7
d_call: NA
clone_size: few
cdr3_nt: TGCAGTGCCGGGGGTCGAAGCCGATCCTACGAGCAGTACTTC
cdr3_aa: CSAGGRSRSYEQYF

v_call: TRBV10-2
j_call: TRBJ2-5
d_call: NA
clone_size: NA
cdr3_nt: TGCGCCAGCAGTGATACGGAGACCCAGTACTTC
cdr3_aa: CASSDTETQYF

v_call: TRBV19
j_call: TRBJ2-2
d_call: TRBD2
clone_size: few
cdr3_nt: TGTGCCAGTACCCCACTAGCGACGGGAGCCGGGGAGCTGTTTTTT
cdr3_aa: CASTPLATGAGELFF

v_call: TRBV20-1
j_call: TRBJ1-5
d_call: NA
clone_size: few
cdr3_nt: TGCAGTGCTACTATCCGGGAGAGAAAGAATCAGCCCCAGCATTTT
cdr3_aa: CSATIRERKNQPQHF

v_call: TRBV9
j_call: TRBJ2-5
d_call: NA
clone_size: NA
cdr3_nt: TGTGCCAGCAGCGTAGAGGGCGGCCAAGAGACCCAGTACTTC
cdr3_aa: CASSVEGGQETQYF

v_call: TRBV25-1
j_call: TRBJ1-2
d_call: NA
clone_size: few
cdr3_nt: TGTGCCAGCAGTGAAGTGGCAGGGTTCTATGGCTACACCTTC
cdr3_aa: CASSEVAGFYGYTF

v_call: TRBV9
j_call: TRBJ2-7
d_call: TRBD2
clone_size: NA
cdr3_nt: TGTGCCAGCAGCGCTGGACTAGCGGGACTCACCAGCTCCTACGAGCAGTACTTC
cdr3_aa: CASSAGLAGLTSSYEQYF

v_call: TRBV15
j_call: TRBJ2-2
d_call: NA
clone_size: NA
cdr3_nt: TGTGCCACCCAAAGCCTATCGGGAGCCACCGGGGAGCTGTTTTTT
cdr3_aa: CATQSLSGATGELFF

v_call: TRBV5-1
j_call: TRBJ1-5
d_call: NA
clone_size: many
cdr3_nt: TGCGCCAGCAGCTTGGGGGTCAATCAGCCCCAGCATTTT
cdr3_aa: CASSLGVNQPQHF

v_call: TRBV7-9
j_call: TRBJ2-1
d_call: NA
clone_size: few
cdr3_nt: TGTGCCAGCAGCTTAGTCGGACGCCCCTCCTACAATGAGCAGTTCTTC
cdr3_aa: CASSLVGRPSYNEQFF

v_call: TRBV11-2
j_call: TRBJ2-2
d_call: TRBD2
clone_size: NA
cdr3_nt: TGTGCCAGCAGCCCGGGGACTAGCATTGCGAACACCGGGGAGCTGTTTTTT
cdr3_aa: CASSPGTSIANTGELFF

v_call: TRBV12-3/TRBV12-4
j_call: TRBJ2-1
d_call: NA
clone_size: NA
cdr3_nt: TGTGCCATCAGTTTCCCCATTGCAGGGTCCAGCTCCTACAATGAGCAGTTCTTC
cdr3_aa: CAISFPIAGSSSYNEQFF

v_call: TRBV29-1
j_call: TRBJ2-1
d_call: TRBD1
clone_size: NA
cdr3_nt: TGCAGCGTCCAGGGGGCCTACAATGAGCAGTTCTTC
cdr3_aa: CSVQGAYNEQFF

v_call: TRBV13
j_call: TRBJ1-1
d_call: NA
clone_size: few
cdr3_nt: TGTGCCAGCAGTTACTGGGAGCACACTGAAGCTTTCTTT
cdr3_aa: CASSYWEHTEAFF

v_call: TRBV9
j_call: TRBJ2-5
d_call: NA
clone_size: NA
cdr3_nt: TGTGCCAGCAGCGTACAGGGGCCCTCGGAGACCCAGTACTTC
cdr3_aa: CASSVQGPSETQYF

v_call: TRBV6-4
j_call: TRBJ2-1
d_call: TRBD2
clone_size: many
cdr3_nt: TGTGCCAGCAGTGAGACTAGCGGGACCCACGGTGAGCAGTTCTTC
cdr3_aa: CASSETSGTHGEQFF

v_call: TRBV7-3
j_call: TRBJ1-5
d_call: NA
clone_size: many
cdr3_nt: TGTGCCAGCAGCCCACAGGGAGGACAGCCCCAGCATTTT
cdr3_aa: CASSPQGGQPQHF

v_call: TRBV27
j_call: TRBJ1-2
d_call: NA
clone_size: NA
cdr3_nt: TGTGCCAGCAGTTTAACGGGCTATCCGGACCCTTATGGCTACACCTTC
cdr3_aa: CASSLTGYPDPYGYTF

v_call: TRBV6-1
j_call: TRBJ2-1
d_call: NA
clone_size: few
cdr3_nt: TGTGCCAGCAGTGATACAGGGTACTCCTACAATGAGCAGTTCTTC
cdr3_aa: CASSDTGYSYNEQFF

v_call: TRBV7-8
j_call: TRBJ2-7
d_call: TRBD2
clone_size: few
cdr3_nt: TGTGCCAGCAGCTTATGGCGACTAGCGGGGACCTCCTACGAGCAGTACTTC
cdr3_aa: CASSLWRLAGTSYEQYF

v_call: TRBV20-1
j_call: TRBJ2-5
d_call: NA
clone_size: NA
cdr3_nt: TGCAGTGCTAGAGATAGAACAGCTGGAGAGACCCAGTACTTC
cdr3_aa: CSARDRTAGETQYF

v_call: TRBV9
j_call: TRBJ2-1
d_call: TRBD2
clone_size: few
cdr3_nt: TGTGCCAGCAGCCAGGGGGTCAGGACTAGCGAGGGTGAGCAGTTCTTC
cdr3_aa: CASSQGVRTSEGEQFF

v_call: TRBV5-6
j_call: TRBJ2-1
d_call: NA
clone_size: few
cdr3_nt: TGTGCCAGCAGCTTGGCCCTCGGCGGACCCTACAATGAGCAGTTCTTC
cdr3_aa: CASSLALGGPYNEQFF

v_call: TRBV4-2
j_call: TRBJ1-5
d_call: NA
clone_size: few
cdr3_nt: TGTGCCAGCAGCCAATGGGACCTCAATCAGCCCCAGCATTTT
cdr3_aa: CASSQWDLNQPQHF

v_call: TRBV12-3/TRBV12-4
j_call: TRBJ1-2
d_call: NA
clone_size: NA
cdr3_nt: TGTGCCAGCAGTCAGACAGGCCATGGCTACACCTTC
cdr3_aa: CASSQTGHGYTF

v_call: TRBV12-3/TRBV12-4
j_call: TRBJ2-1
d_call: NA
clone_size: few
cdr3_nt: TGTGCCAGCAGTTCAAAGGGCCGTCTTAACAATGAGCAGTTCTTC
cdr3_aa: CASSSKGRLNNEQFF

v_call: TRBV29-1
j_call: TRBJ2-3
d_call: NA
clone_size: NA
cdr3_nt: TGCAGCGTTAACCGGAGGGCCGGAGATACGCAGTATTTT
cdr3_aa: CSVNRRAGDTQYF

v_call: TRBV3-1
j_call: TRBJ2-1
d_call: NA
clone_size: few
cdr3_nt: TGTGCCAGCAGCCAAGTAGCGATTAGCTCCTACAATGAGCAGTTCTTC
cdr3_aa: CASSQVAISSYNEQFF

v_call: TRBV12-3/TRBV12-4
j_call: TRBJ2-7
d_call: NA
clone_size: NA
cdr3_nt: TGTGCCAGCAGTCCGGGACGACACGAGCAGTACTTC
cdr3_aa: CASSPGRHEQYF

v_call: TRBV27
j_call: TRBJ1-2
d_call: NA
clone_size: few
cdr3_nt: TGTGCCACTAAACTCATGGAAGCTAACTATGGCTACACCTTC
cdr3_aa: CATKLMEANYGYTF